What follows is one T cell receptor beta chain and its context. Germline V gene data show CDR1 as GTSNPN and CDR2 as SVGIG (reference sequence). V trimming: 0 bases; J trimming: 11 bases; junction bases outside the gene matches: 10. This CDR3 has 16 residues. The data were taken from a study of blood T cell repertoires in COVID-19. The wider study: Material from acute and convalescent COVID-19 was sourced from the United States, Italy and Spain. Sources were T cells, B-cell-depleted T cells, or PBMCs; the material itself was cDNA or gDNA.

As originally analysed: Nucleated cell counts were estimated from reference gene primer amplification. Produced via immunoSEQ multiplex PCR; TCRdb's table is partial and in-frame only. The V and J calls and clone size are taken from that table; D and trimming were inferred from the DNA. This sample has around 140,000 clones, with 77% found just once. The chain recombines TRBV30 with TRBJ1-4; 12 positions agree with TRBD1. This clonotype was sampled from a woman aged 45-65 years with active or convalescent COVID-19. Sequencing was done on a sample of peripheral blood. CDR3 in amino acids: CAWSVPPGQGAVKLFF. The DNA for the CDR3 is TGTGCCTGGAGTGTACCTCCGGGACAGGGGGCAGTGAAACTGTTTTTT.